This TCR beta chain was sequenced for a study of T cells in Graves' hyperthyroidism and ophthalmopathy. Looking at the study overall: Blood from the periphery was taken at initial diagnosis, before any treatment.

Points from the study as a whole: In blood, most of the thyroid clonotypes expanded above 0.001 were also present.

CDR1 is SGHNT and CDR2 is YENEEA in the germline V gene. This CDR3 has 15 amino acids. V lost 5 bases to trimming and J lost 4 bases, with 14 bases between them. Worth noting for this clonotype: Its antigen is currently unknown.

What was amplified from RNA transcripts were TCR beta CDR3 regions. When the TCR CDR3 underwent first-round RT-PCR, the HTBI primer set was used. TCRdb reprocessed the multiplex PCR reads with MiXCR, giving one entry per CDR3 protein. In the table there are around 500,000 distinct CDR3 sequences, around a fifth of which are singletons. Patients with ophthalmopathy all had a Clinical Activity Score of at least 3, a NOSPECS grade of at least 4 and duration under 3 months. Fresh peripheral blood, 7.5 to 10 ml, yielded the PBMCs. The specimen sequenced was blood. The TCR was taken from a woman aged 70-85 years with Graves' ophthalmopathy. The rearrangement links TRBV11-3 to TRBJ2-2; a possible D gene is TRBD2 (5 bases). Here the CDR3 DNA reads TGTGCCAGCAGCCCGGGAAGGGCCCGCACCGGGGAGCTGTTTTTT. Protein: CASSPGRARTGELFF. Filled out from reference TRBV11-3 and TRBJ2-2, the complete variable domain reads EAGVVQSPRYKIIEKKQPVAFWCNPISGHNTLYWYLQNLGQGPELLIRYENEEAVDDSQLPKDRFSAERLKGVDSTLKIQPAELGDSAVYLCASSPGRARTGELFFGEGSRLTVL.